The 15 T cell receptor beta chains reported below all come from one sample, sequenced in a study of CD8 T cell repertoires and HIV-1 epitope variants. Which antigens these TCRs recognize remains unknown. TCRdb keeps only in-frame clones here, not all; method: immunoSEQ multiplex PCR. The data show around 5,000 clones, with around two thirds seen just once and around 40% held by the top ten. What was sequenced was cultured CD8+ T cells derived from PBMCs. The source of these receptors is a male donor with HIV.

The sample holds a few counts of this clone. This chain uses TRBV11-2 with TRBJ1-2; TRBD1 matches at 7 bases. This CDR3 spans 18 amino acids. CDR1 SGHAT and CDR2 FQNNGV come from the germline V gene. V lost 4 bases and J lost 2; bases outside the gene matches: 16. CDR3 region: CASSSTFGTAFLNYGYTF. Written as DNA, the CDR3 is TGTGCCAGCAGCTCTACTTTTGGGACAGCCTTTCTAAACTATGGCTACACCTTC.

The chain links TRBV9 to TRBJ2-1, with 14 bases identical to TRBD2. Germline V lookup: CDR1 SGDLS, CDR2 YYNGEE. This CDR3 region has 15 residues. The V and J ends lost 4 bases and 7 bases, in that order; junction bases with no gene match: 4. The CDR3 bases are TGTGCCAGCAGCCTGGGACTAGCGGGAGAAAATGAGCAGTTCTTC. This translates into CASSLGLAGENEQFF.

This clone is hyperexpanded (1% or more). The chain is built from TRBV28 and TRBJ1-1, with 10 positions matching TRBD1. CDR3 length: 17 amino acids. Germline CDR1 is MDHEN and CDR2 is SYDVKM. Trimming took 4 bases from V and 4 from J; bases not matched to a gene: 12. The CDR3 DNA is TGTGCCAGCAGTTCCCCCGGGACAGGGGTGATTTCCACTGAAGCTTTCTTT. Protein product: CASSSPGTGVISTEAFF.

The chain is built from TRBV28 and TRBJ2-1; the D gene is possibly TRBD2 (6 bases). With 8 bases removed from V and 8 bases from J, the gap between germline ends came to 16 bases. Germline CDR1 reads MDHEN; CDR2 reads SYDVKM. The CDR3 runs to 13 residues. The CDR3, as DNA: TGTGCCAGCCTGACTACTAGCAAGGATGAGCAGTTCTTC. This gives the protein CASLTTSKDEQFF.

This clone is a singleton in its sample. The rearrangement uses TRBV19 and TRBJ1-5, with 9 bases aligning to TRBD1. V dropped 6 bases and J dropped 1; count of bases not matched to a gene: 4. Germline V CDR1 and CDR2: LNHDA, SQIVND (reference sequence). This CDR3 comprises 15 residues. The CDR3 DNA sequence: TGTGCCAGTAGGCCACAGGGGGCGAGCAATCAGCCCCAGCATTTT. It is translated as CASRPQGASNQPQHF.

This clone was counted once. This chain connects TRBV7-6 to TRBJ1-1; 8 nucleotides align to TRBD1. Germline lookup yields CDR1 SGHVS and CDR2 FNYEAQ. This CDR3 has 16 amino acids. The trim removed 5 bases at V and 0 bases at J, leaving 8 bases unmatched. CDR3 nucleotides: TGTGCCAGCAGCCAACGGTCGGACAGGGTGAACACTGAAGCTTTCTTT. Protein sequence: CASSQRSDRVNTEAFF.

The J gene is TRBJ2-3, the V gene TRBV7-6, with D possibly TRBD2 on 5 matching bases. Germline V lookup: CDR1 SGHVS, CDR2 FNYEAQ. V dropped 0 bases and J dropped 3 bases, with 7 bases sitting between them. This CDR3 comprises 14 residues. This CDR3 is CASSLAEATDTQYF. The CDR3 bases are TGTGCCAGCAGCTTAGCGGAGGCTACAGATACGCAGTATTTT.

The chain joins TRBV5-6 to TRBJ1-3; D gene uncertain. Trimming took off 4 bases at V and 0 bases at J, with 8 bases between the two ends. Germline lookup yields CDR1 SGHDT and CDR2 YYEEEE. The CDR3 has 14 amino acids. CDR3 loop: CASSPEPSGNTIYF. The CDR3 DNA sequence: TGTGCCAGCAGCCCTGAACCCTCTGGAAACACCATATATTTT.

The chain couples TRBV6-1 to TRBJ2-5; D remains ambiguous. Gene TRBJ2-7 matches the end of the DNA better, so the J call may be wrong. Germline CDR1 MNHNS, CDR2 SASEGT. This CDR3 contains 14 residues. The CDR3 sequence is CASSEARKGYEQYF. The CDR3 region has the DNA TGTGCCAGCAGTGAAGCGCGGAAAGGGTACGAGCAGTACTTC.

The V gene is TRBV9, the J gene TRBJ2-3; D is unclear. Trimming left V 2 bases short and J 4 bases short, with 11 bases between. The CDR3 is made up of 14 amino acids. Germline V CDR1 and CDR2: SGDLS, YYNGEE. The CDR3, as DNA: TGTGCCAGCAGCGTCAGGCCTCTCCCAGATACGCAGTATTTT. Its translation: CASSVRPLPDTQYF.

V usage is TRBV13 and J usage is TRBJ2-1, with 9 bases lining up with TRBD2. There are 16 residues in the CDR3. Germline V CDR1 and CDR2: PRHDT, FYEKMQ (reference sequence). Trimming at V came to 2 bases and at J to 5 bases, leaving 7 bases not matched to a gene. The CDR3 protein is CASSLRGLAGNNEQFF. DNA of the CDR3: TGTGCCAGCAGCTTACGGGGCCTAGCGGGGAACAATGAGCAGTTCTTC.

The chain recombines TRBV4-2 with TRBJ2-7, with 7 bases that match TRBD1. With V trimmed by 2 bases and J by 5 bases, 3 bases remained unmatched. Germline assignment: CDR1 LGHNA and CDR2 YNFKEQ. The CDR3 has 13 amino acids. The DNA for the CDR3 is TGTGCCAGCAGCCAAACAGGGGTCAACGAGCAGTACTTC. It encodes CASSQTGVNEQYF.

The rearrangement joins TRBV25-1 to TRBJ2-7, with D uncertain. CDR1 and CDR2 from the germline V gene are MGHDK and SYGVNS. The CDR3 has 11 residues. V lost 8 bases and J lost 3, with 8 bases in between. CDR3 nucleotide sequence: TGTGCCAGCGAAGGCGGCTACGAGCAGTACTTC. Its translation is CASEGGYEQYF.

The rearrangement joins TRBV28 to TRBJ2-3; 12 bases fit TRBD2. CDR3 size: 20 residues. Germline loops: CDR1 MDHEN, CDR2 SYDVKM. The V gene end was trimmed by 4 bases and the J gene end by 2 bases; junction bases not matched to a gene: 16. The CDR3, as DNA: TGTGCCAGCAGTTCCACCAGACTAGCGGGAGAGGGGGGGTACACAGATACGCAGTATTTT. Translating gives CASSSTRLAGEGGYTDTQYF.

The chain combines TRBV7-9 with TRBJ1-2, with D maybe TRBD1 (5 bases). Trimming took 4 bases from V and 0 from J, leaving 12 bases between them. This CDR3 spans 15 amino acids. Germline V gives CDR1 SEHNR, CDR2 FQNEAQ (reference sequence). The CDR3 reads CASSSGGRANYGYTF. In DNA form, the CDR3 reads TGTGCCAGCAGCTCCGGGGGGAGAGCTAACTATGGCTACACCTTC.